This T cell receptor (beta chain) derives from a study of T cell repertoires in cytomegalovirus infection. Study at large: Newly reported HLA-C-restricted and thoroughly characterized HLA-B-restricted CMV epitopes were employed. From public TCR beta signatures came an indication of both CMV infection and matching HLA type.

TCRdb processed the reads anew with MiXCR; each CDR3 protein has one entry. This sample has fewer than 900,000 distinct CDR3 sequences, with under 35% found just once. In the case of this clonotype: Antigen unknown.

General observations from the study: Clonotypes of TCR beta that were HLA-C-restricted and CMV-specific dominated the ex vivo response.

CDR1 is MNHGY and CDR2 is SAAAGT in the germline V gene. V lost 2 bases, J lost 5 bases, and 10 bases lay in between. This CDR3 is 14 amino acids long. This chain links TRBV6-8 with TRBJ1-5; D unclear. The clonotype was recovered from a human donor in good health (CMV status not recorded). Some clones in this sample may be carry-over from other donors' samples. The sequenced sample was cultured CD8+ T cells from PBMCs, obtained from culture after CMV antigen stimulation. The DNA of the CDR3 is TGTGCCAGCAGTTACCATGGATCGGATCAGCCCCAGCATTTT. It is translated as CASSYHGSDQPQHF.